These T cell receptor beta chains were read from a single sample in a study of blood T cell repertoires in COVID-19. Sequencing was performed with immunoSEQ multiplex PCR; in TCRdb, only in-frame clones are kept and a portion is missing. In the table there are approximately 330,000 clones, over 80% of which are singletons. Sequenced sample: peripheral blood. Receptors originate from a man aged 30-40 years with COVID-19, enrolled during active disease. Both conserved end residues are part of each CDR3. The D gene is left open where the match is weak. The size of a clone is reported for some rows only, either as once, few or many, or as a class for expanded clones.

- TRBJ1-3 TRBV6-1 - TGTGCCAGCAGTGAGAAGGGGACAACTGGAAACACCATATATTTT CASSEKGTTGNTIYF
- TRBJ2-7 TRBV28 - TGTGCCAGCAGCTCCCCACTGGCGGAGCCTATCTACGAGCAGTACTTC CASSSPLAEPIYEQYF
- TRBJ1-6 TRBV9 - TGTGCCAGCAGCGCAGGGGTCCATAATTCACCCCTCCACTTT CASSAGVHNSPLHF
- TRBJ1-2 TRBV10-3 TRBD1 TGTGCCATCAGTGAAGGGACAGGGAGTAACTATGGCTACACCTTC CAISEGTGSNYGYTF
- TRBJ1-4 TRBV19 TRBD1 TGTGCCAGTAGTATCCAAAGACAGGGGGGAAATGAAAAACTGTTTTTT CASSIQRQGGNEKLFF
- TRBJ2-1 TRBV9 TRBD2 TGTGCCAGCAGCGGGACCGGGACTAGCGGGCGATACAATGAGCAGTTCTTC CASSGTGTSGRYNEQFF
- TRBJ2-7 TRBV19 - TGTGCCAGTAGTATTTCGACAGCAACCTACGAGCAGTACTTC CASSISTATYEQYF
- TRBJ2-5 TRBV27 TRBD2 TGTGCCAGCAGTTTATCGTTGAGACTAGCTGAGACCCAGTACTTC CASSLSLRLAETQYF
- TRBJ1-5 TRBV7-9 - TGTGCCAGCAGCTCCTATGGGGCCGGGCAGCCCCAGCATTTT CASSSYGAGQPQHF
- TRBJ1-2 TRBV6-5 - TGTGCCACCCGGACAGCGAACTATGGCTACACCTTC CATRTANYGYTF
once TRBJ2-6 TRBV2 TRBD1 TGTGCCAGCACCACCGGGACAGCTGGGGCCAACGTCCTGACTTTC CASTTGTAGANVLTF
- TRBJ1-2 TRBV5-5 - TGTGCCAGCAGCCCCTCAGGGTTCGATGGCTACACCTTC CASSPSGFDGYTF
- TRBJ2-5 TRBV9 TRBD1 TGTGCCAGTAACGGACAGGGACAAGAGACCCAGTACTTC CASNGQGQETQYF
- TRBJ2-3 TRBV12-2 - TGTGCAAGTCGCCCGAATAACCGCCGACCTAGCGGGGAGAGCACAGATACGCAGTATTTT CASRPNNRRPSGESTDTQYF
- TRBJ1-1 TRBV6-2/TRBV6-3 - TGTGCCAGCAGTTCGCCCCCGACAGGGAACACTGAAGCTTTCTTT CASSSPPTGNTEAFF
few TRBJ2-7 TRBV11-3 - TGTGCCAGCAGCTTGGGCAGATCCTACGAGCAGTACTTC CASSLGRSYEQYF
- TRBJ2-5 TRBV30 - TGTGCCTGGAGTGTACGTAGCGGCAATCCACAGTACTTC CAWSVRSGNPQYF
- TRBJ1-1 TRBV2 - TGTGCCAGCAACCAGGGACAATTGAACACTGAAGCTTTCTTT CASNQGQLNTEAFF
- TRBJ2-7 TRBV29-1 TRBD2 TGCAGCGTGGGACTAGCGGGGAGCGCCGAGCAGTACTTC CSVGLAGSAEQYF
- TRBJ2-5 TRBV28 TRBD2 TGTGCCAGCAGTTTATATAAAAGCGGGAGGGGGGCAGAGACCCAGTACTTC CASSLYKSGRGAETQYF